A single sample is the source of the 24 T cell receptor beta chains below, sequenced in a study of shared clonotypes between healthy human individuals. Naive CD8 cells were CD45RO-negative, positively selected for CCR7, excluding terminally differentiated effector memory CD45RA+ cells. TCRdb's table, derived via immunoSEQ multiplex PCR, lists solely in-frame clones and lacks some. The sample has around 550,000 clones, roughly 95% seen once. Sequencing used naive CD8+ T cells sorted from blood. These TCRs come from a woman aged 25-40 years in good health.

DNA of the CDR3: TGTGCCTGGAGTTCAGCGAGTTCTTATTACGAGCAGTACTTC. Protein product: CAWSSASSYYEQYF. This rearrangement joins TRBV30 to TRBJ2-7; D not resolved. The length of the CDR3 is 14 residues. Trimming cost V 2 bases and J 4 bases, with 15 bases left between them. Germline V lookup: CDR1 GTSNPN, CDR2 SVGIG (reference sequence).

The chain couples TRBV5-5 to TRBJ1-2, with a tentative D call TRBD1 (5 bases). CDR1 SGHKS and CDR2 YYEKEE come from the germline V gene (reference sequence). Trimming stripped 7 bases from V and 6 bases from J, with 16 bases between. The CDR3 totals 13 residues. CDR3 in DNA: TGTGCCAGCGGTCGATGGGGGAAAGATGGCTACACCTTC. Its translation: CASGRWGKDGYTF.

In this sample, this clone turned up once. The gene calls are TRBV7-8 and TRBJ2-7; tentative D call: TRBD2 (6 bases). The CDR3 has 15 residues. With 4 bases removed from V and 2 bases from J, the gap between germline ends came to 15 bases. CDR1 and CDR2 from the germline V gene are SGHVS and FQNEAQ. CDR3 sequence reads: CASSSSGGGTYEQYF. In DNA form, the CDR3 reads TGTGCCAGCAGCTCTTCCGGGGGTGGCACCTACGAGCAGTACTTC. The variable domain in full, with the rest retrieved from reference TRBV7-8 and TRBJ2-7, is GAGVSQSPRYKVAKRGQDVALRCDPISGHVSLFWYQQALGQGPEFLTYFQNEAQLDKSGLPSDRFFAERPEGSVSTLKIQRTQQEDSAVYLCASSSSGGGTYEQYFGPGTRLTVT.

The V gene is TRBV5-6, the J gene TRBJ2-6; D not resolved. Germline CDR1 reads SGHDT; CDR2 reads YYEEEE. The germline V and J ends were trimmed by 1 base and 0 bases, with 14 bases remaining between them. This CDR3 has 18 residues. The CDR3 sequence: CASSLTQIDYSGANVLTF. The DNA for the CDR3 is TGTGCCAGCAGCTTGACGCAGATTGATTACTCTGGGGCCAACGTCCTGACTTTC.

The chain combines TRBV4-2 with TRBJ2-7, with D tentatively TRBD2 (5 bases). The CDR3 extends over 16 amino acids. The germline CDR1 and CDR2 sequences are LGHNA and YNFKEQ. V lost 0 bases, J lost 2 bases, and 14 bases lay in between. The CDR3: CASSQERVSPTYEQYF. CDR3 bases: TGTGCCAGCAGCCAAGAGAGGGTCTCTCCAACCTACGAGCAGTACTTC.

The chain joins TRBV6-5 to TRBJ2-2; the D is unclear. The CDR3 sequence is 14 residues long. Trimming removed 3 bases at V and 6 bases at J, with 11 bases between. CDR1 and CDR2 (germline): MNHEY, SVGAGI. Here the CDR3 reads CASSYSEGSGELFF. The CDR3 DNA follows: TGTGCCAGCAGTTATTCGGAAGGTTCCGGGGAGCTGTTTTTT.

The rearrangement uses TRBV27 and TRBJ1-2; D call uncertain. Germline V lookup: CDR1 MNHEY, CDR2 SMNVEV (reference sequence). The CDR3 has 17 residues. With 6 bases removed from V and 0 bases from J, the gap between germline ends came to 20 bases. The CDR3 DNA follows: TGTGCCAGCAGCCTCAGTGGAAGTGGTGAATCTAACTATGGCTACACCTTC. It is translated as CASSLSGSGESNYGYTF.

This chain connects TRBV19 to TRBJ2-7; 10 bases fit TRBD1. Germline trimming cut 6 bases from V and 7 bases from J; bases unmatched to any gene: 6. Per the germline V gene, CDR1 is LNHDA and CDR2 is SQIVND (reference sequence). This CDR3 is 13 amino acids long. CDR3: CASSYGQGGEQYF. The CDR3 DNA follows: TGTGCCAGTAGCTACGGACAGGGGGGAGAGCAGTACTTC. The entire variable domain, with the rest obtained from reference TRBV19 and TRBJ2-7, is as follows: DGGITQSPKYLFRKEGQNVTLSCEQNLNHDAMYWYRQDPGQGLRLIYYSQIVNDFQKGDIAEGYSVSREKKESFPLTVTSAQKNPTAFYLCASSYGQGGEQYFGPGTRLTVT.

The gene calls are TRBV4-1 and TRBJ2-7; 8 positions match TRBD2. V lost 4 bases, J lost 0 bases, and 14 bases stayed unmatched. The germline gives CDR1 MGHRA, CDR2 YSYEKL. The CDR3 spans 18 residues. CDR3 in DNA: TGCGCCAGCAGCCTTGATACTAGCGGAGGGGGAAGCTCCTACGAGCAGTACTTC. Protein product: CASSLDTSGGGSSYEQYF.

This clone appeared once. The chain joins TRBV7-9 to TRBJ1-1, with D perhaps TRBD1 (5 bases). V lost 11 bases and J lost 1, with 5 bases in between. This CDR3 comprises 10 residues. The germline CDR1 and CDR2 sequences are SEHNR and FQNEAQ (reference sequence). CDR3 in amino acids: CAGGNTEAFF. CDR3 DNA sequence: TGTGCCGGGGGGAACACTGAAGCTTTCTTT. The full variable domain, rest sourced from reference TRBV7-9 and TRBJ1-1, is DTGVSQNPRHKITKRGQNVTFRCDPISEHNRLYWYRQTLGQGPEFLTYFQNEAQLEKSRLLSDRFSAERPKGSFSTLEIQRTEQGDSAMYLCAGGNTEAFFGQGTRLTVV.

Written as DNA, the CDR3 is TGTGCCAGCAGGGGCCGAAAGACCTACGAGCAGTACTTC. Translating it yields CASRGRKTYEQYF. The rearrangement links TRBV6-1 to TRBJ2-7; D remains ambiguous. Trimming left V 6 bases short and J 2 bases short, with 11 bases between. The length of the CDR3 is 13 residues. Germline V gives CDR1 MNHNS, CDR2 SASEGT.

The chain's CDR3 is CASSLIGGGYTF. In DNA, the CDR3 is TGTGCCAGCAGCCTCATAGGGGGTGGCTACACCTTC. The genes are TRBV13 and TRBJ1-2; D may be TRBD1 (6 bases). Germline lookup yields CDR1 PRHDT and CDR2 FYEKMQ (reference sequence). V was clipped by 5 bases and J by 7 bases, with 11 bases between them. The CDR3 consists of 12 residues.

V and J are TRBV13 and TRBJ2-1; D uncertain. Germline lookup yields CDR1 PRHDT and CDR2 FYEKMQ (reference sequence). V was clipped by 1 base and J by 0 bases, with 10 bases between them. This CDR3 region has 16 residues. The CDR3 DNA sequence: TGTGCCAGCAGCTTAGTTCCAGTGAGCTCCTACAATGAGCAGTTCTTC. Translated, it gives CASSLVPVSSYNEQFF.

V gene TRBV27 combines with J gene TRBJ2-7; D may match TRBD1 or TRBD2 (7 bases each). V was pared by 1 base and J by 2 bases, with 12 bases between. From germline, CDR1 is MNHEY and CDR2 SMNVEV (reference sequence). This CDR3 comprises 15 residues. The CDR3 loop reads CASSLWEGTAYEQYF. CDR3 DNA: TGTGCCAGCAGTTTATGGGAGGGGACAGCCTACGAGCAGTACTTC.

The chain uses TRBV19 and TRBJ1-5, with D possibly matching TRBD1 (6 bases). This CDR3 region has 17 residues. Trimming removed 8 bases at V and 0 bases at J, with 20 bases between. The germline CDR1 and CDR2 sequences are LNHDA and SQIVND (reference sequence). In DNA form, the CDR3 reads TGTGCCAGTTTGTCAGGGGAGCACTACGATAGCAATCAGCCCCAGCATTTT. Protein: CASLSGEHYDSNQPQHF.

The rearrangement joins TRBV2 to TRBJ2-3; tentatively, D is TRBD1 or TRBD2 (5 bases each). V lost 2 bases and J 14 bases, leaving 17 bases between the germline ends. From germline, CDR1 is SNHLY and CDR2 FYNNEI. This CDR3 comprises 13 residues. The CDR3 is CASSERSGREPYF. In nucleotides, the CDR3 is TGTGCCAGCAGTGAACGGTCGGGCAGGGAGCCGTATTTT.

The chain carries TRBV15 and TRBJ2-1; TRBD1 is a possible D gene (6 bases). The germline CDR1 and CDR2 sequences are LNHNV and YYDKDF (reference sequence). The CDR3 length is 13 residues. CDR3 sequence: CATGPFSYNEQFF. The CDR3 region has the DNA TGTGCTACAGGGCCGTTCTCCTACAATGAGCAGTTCTTC.

The chain couples TRBV10-1 to TRBJ2-7; the D gene is possibly TRBD2 (5 bases). The CDR3 spans 13 residues. CDR1 is WNHNN, CDR2 SYGVQD, per germline (reference sequence). V lost 2 bases and J lost 6, with 11 bases in between. CDR3 nucleotides: TGCGCCAGCAGTGAGGCCCGGGGTCGCGAGCAGTACTTC. It codes for CASSEARGREQYF.

The rearrangement joins TRBV7-9 to TRBJ2-7, with D perhaps matching TRBD2 (5 bases). V was cut by 1 base and J by 2 bases, with 12 bases left in between. The CDR3 is 15 residues long. Germline CDR1 is SEHNR and CDR2 is FQNEAQ (reference sequence). DNA for the CDR3: TGTGCCAGCAGCTTAGGGACCCTCGGGGCCTACGAGCAGTACTTC. The encoded protein is CASSLGTLGAYEQYF.

The chain couples TRBV7-9 to TRBJ1-2; the D gene is possibly TRBD1 (5 bases). Germline V gene sequence: CDR1 SEHNR, CDR2 FQNEAQ (reference sequence). CDR3 length: 15 amino acids. V was pared by 2 bases and J by 9 bases, with 19 bases between. The CDR3 nucleotides are TGTGCCAGCAGCTTATCGACCGGGGGATTTCCCCGCTACACCTTC. Translating gives CASSLSTGGFPRYTF.

As for this clone: Additional DNA sequences in this sample encode the identical CDR3. The chain uses TRBV11-2 and TRBJ2-2; D remains unclear. The CDR3 has 12 residues. Trimming removed 2 bases from V and 6 bases from J, with 4 bases in between. The V gene's germline CDR1 is SGHAT and CDR2 FQNNGV. The CDR3 here is CASSLIPGELFF. The CDR3 coding sequence is TGTGCCAGCAGCTTAATCCCCGGGGAGCTGTTTTTT.

This chain connects TRBV28 to TRBJ2-7; 7 bases are a match to TRBD1. This CDR3 is built from 13 residues. The germline V gene encodes CDR1 MDHEN and CDR2 SYDVKM. Trimming removed 6 bases from V and 2 bases from J; junction bases left unmatched: 4. The CDR3 reads CASRRGGAYEQYF. DNA for the CDR3: TGTGCCAGCAGGCGAGGGGGCGCCTACGAGCAGTACTTC. The complete variable domain, with remaining parts taken from reference TRBV28 and TRBJ2-7, reads DVKVTQSSRYLVKRTGEKVFLECVQDMDHENMFWYRQDPGLGLRLIYFSYDVKMKEKGDIPEGYSVSREKKERFSLILESASTNQTSMYLCASRRGGAYEQYFGPGTRLTVT.

The gene calls are TRBV27 and TRBJ2-7; D is unclear. Germline CDR1 reads MNHEY; CDR2 reads SMNVEV (reference sequence). Deletions cut 3 bases from V and 0 bases from J, with 12 bases between. This CDR3 region has 15 residues. The DNA of the CDR3 is TGTGCCAGCAGTTTGACGGAAACTGGCTCCTACGAGCAGTACTTC. Translating it yields CASSLTETGSYEQYF.

Turning to this clone: The same CDR3 also results from other DNA sequences found in this sample. The chain carries TRBV7-9 and TRBJ2-1; no clear D. Trimming took 3 bases from V and 10 from J, leaving 7 bases between them. Germline V gene lookup returns CDR1 SEHNR and CDR2 FQNEAQ (reference sequence). The CDR3 contains 11 residues. Here the CDR3 reads CASSFGLEQFF. The CDR3 DNA sequence: TGTGCCAGCAGCTTTGGTCTGGAGCAGTTCTTC.